The clone carrying this TCR beta chain has only a few counts. Its cognate antigen is unknown. The data were taken from a study of T cell responses to AZD1222 COVID-19 vaccine. Study observations and caveats: Without day 14 samples, only post-peak T cell repertoires were studied.

Germline V gene data show CDR1 as MNHEY and CDR2 as SMNVEV (reference sequence). The length of the CDR3 is 14 residues. Trimming cost V 8 bases and J 3 bases; bases outside gene matches: 8. Assay used: immunoSEQ multiplex PCR; TCRdb lists only in-frame clones, some missing. The repertoire consists of 100,000 to 130,000 clones, with roughly 89% occurring once and the leading ten covering around 3.3%. The sample consisted of peripheral blood, taken on day 0 of MenACWY control vaccination. The sequence came from an adult in good health. The chain is built from TRBV27 and TRBJ2-7, with 9 bases aligning to TRBD1. CDR3 amino acids: CASGNRGPLYEQYF. DNA of the CDR3: TGTGCCAGCGGCAACAGGGGGCCCCTCTACGAGCAGTACTTC.